One sample yielded the 14 T cell receptor beta chains listed below, sequenced in a study of blood T cells in healthy people across ages. A second roughly 6 to 11 cycle PCR used barcoded and J-beta primers. TCRdb ran MiXCR on the 5' RACE reads and lists one entry per CDR3 protein. This table holds approximately 960,000 distinct CDR3 sequences, 25% to 35% found once. The sample was also linked to a second study, of T cells of mothers and their children.

Specimen: blood. The receptors originated from a woman between 40 and 55 years old in good health.

This clonotype was observed a handful of times. V gene TRBV6-6 combines with J gene TRBJ2-3; either TRBD1 or TRBD2 may supply D (5 bases each). The CDR3 is 13 amino acids. V was shortened by 10 bases and J by 1 base, with 12 bases between the two germline ends. Germline CDR1 reads MNHNY; CDR2 reads SVGAGI (reference sequence). The CDR3 region has the DNA TGTGCCACGAGTGGGGGTGGCACAGATACGCAGTATTTT. Translated: CATSGGGTDTQYF.

The chain employs TRBV7-3 and TRBJ2-5; D might be TRBD1 or TRBD2, each matching 6 bases. The CDR3 has 14 residues. The ends were cut back, 8 bases at V and 7 bases at J, with 20 bases in the middle. Germline values: CDR1 SGHTA, CDR2 FQGTGA. The CDR3 nucleotides are TGTGCCAGCGGGGGCCCAGCGCGGAGGGGGACCCAGTACTTC. Translating it yields CASGGPARRGTQYF.

About this clonotype: With a much larger clone just one base away, this may be a read error. This rearrangement joins TRBV2 to TRBJ2-5, with 7 bases fitting TRBD1. The CDR3 consists of 14 residues. Trimming cost V 11 bases and J 5 bases; bases outside gene matches: 14. The germline V gene encodes CDR1 SNHLY and CDR2 FYNNEI. The CDR3 loop is CAGAPQGLEETQYF. CDR3 nucleotides: TGTGCCGGCGCCCCACAGGGGCTTGAGGAGACCCAGTACTTC. The whole variable domain, filled in from reference TRBV2 and TRBJ2-5, reads EPEVTQTPSHQVTQMGQEVILRCVPISNHLYFYWYRQILGQKVEFLVSFYNNEISEKSEIFDDQFSVERPDGSNFTLKIRSTKLEDSAMYFCAGAPQGLEETQYFGPGTRLLVL.

This clonotype was observed many times. This rearrangement joins TRBV6-2 or TRBV6-3 to TRBJ2-3; D is unclear. The CDR3 extends over 14 amino acids. The V gene lost 7 bases and the J gene lost 2 bases, with 13 bases spanning the gap. Germline V gene lookup returns CDR1 MNHEY and CDR2 SVGEGT. The CDR3 coding sequence is TGTGCCAGCACCAACGAGGCTACCACAGATACGCAGTATTTT. It encodes CASTNEATTDTQYF.

Turning to this clonotype: A read error is possible here, since a much larger clone lies one base away. Written as DNA, the CDR3 is TGTGCCAGCAGTTCCCCTCGGCAGACCCAGTTCTTC. Translated: CASSSPRQTQFF. This chain links TRBV6-5 with TRBJ2-1, with unresolved D. Between the trimmed V and J ends, which lost 4 bases and 13 bases, there was a span of 14 bases. The CDR3 loop spans 12 amino acids. The V gene's germline CDR1 is MNHEY and CDR2 SVGAGI.

The V call is TRBV18, the J call TRBJ2-1, with 8 bases that match TRBD2. The CDR3 loop spans 15 amino acids. CDR1 and CDR2 (germline): KGHSH, LQKENI. The J segment lost 12 bases and the V segment lost 1 base, leaving 11 bases of the junction unmatched. CDR3 nucleotide sequence: TGTGCCAGCTCACCACAGAGCGGGGGCTCCCAGGGGCAGTTCTTC. This translates into CASSPQSGGSQGQFF.

The rearrangement uses TRBV5-1 and TRBJ1-2; maybe TRBD1 (6 bases). The CDR3 covers 14 residues. V was shortened by 1 base and J by 8 bases, with 15 bases between the two germline ends. Per germline, CDR1 SGHRS and CDR2 YFSETQ. CDR3 amino acids: CASSLRPGERGYTF. CDR3 in DNA: TGCGCCAGCAGCTTGAGGCCAGGGGAGAGAGGCTACACCTTC.

This clonotype was seen many times. The chain links TRBV20-1 to TRBJ2-1; D unclear. The germline CDR1 and CDR2 sequences are DFQATT and SNEGSKA (reference sequence). This CDR3 is built from 12 residues. Trimming pared 3 bases from V and 2 bases from J, leaving 5 bases between. The CDR3 DNA is TGCAGTGCTAGTAGGGCCTACAATGAGCAGTTCTTC. Its translation: CSASRAYNEQFF.

This clonotype was counted many times. Its ends do not fully match the called genes, so a read error is possible. V usage is TRBV7-2 and J usage is TRBJ2-5; 12 nucleotides line up with TRBD2. Germline assignment: CDR1 SGHTA and CDR2 FQGNSA. The CDR3 covers 15 residues. CDR3 sequence: CAGSFASGGDETQYF. The CDR3 DNA follows: TGTGCCGGCAGCTTTGCTAGCGGGGGGGATGAGACCCAGTACTTC.

This clonotype was found a few times. The chain uses TRBV3-1 and TRBJ2-7, with D perhaps TRBD1 or TRBD2 (5 bases each). The CDR3 runs to 13 residues. V gave up 6 bases and J gave up 6 bases, with 15 bases separating them. CDR1 and CDR2 from the germline V gene are LGHDT and YNNKEL (reference sequence). The CDR3 loop is CASSPDMAGEQYF. For the CDR3, the DNA is TGTGCCAGCAGTCCGGACATGGCGGGCGAGCAGTACTTC.

This chain uses TRBV28 with TRBJ2-3, with D perhaps given as TRBD1 or TRBD2 (5 bases each). This CDR3 spans 12 amino acids. Germline CDR1 reads MDHEN; CDR2 reads SYDVKM. The germline V and J ends were trimmed by 10 bases and 11 bases, with 19 bases remaining between them. CDR3 amino acids: CATDSGARGQYF. CDR3 nucleotide sequence: TGTGCCACCGATTCTGGAGCGAGGGGGCAGTATTTT.

This clonotype showed up just a few times. At one end, the junction sequence differs from germline, possibly due to a read error. This sequence joins TRBV7-7 and TRBJ1-1, with D uncertain. Looked up from germline, CDR1 is SSHAT and CDR2 is FNYEAQ (reference sequence). The CDR3 length is 14 residues. The CDR3 here is CASSPVTMNTEAFF. DNA of the CDR3: TGTGCTAGCAGCCCCGTTACGATGAACACTGAAGCTTTCTTT.

The rearrangement uses TRBV25-1 and TRBJ2-2, with 16 nucleotides matching TRBD2. This CDR3 has 15 residues. Germline V lookup: CDR1 MGHDK, CDR2 SYGVNS. The ends lost 8 bases at V and 7 bases at J; junction bases unmatched: 4. CDR3 sequence reads: CASRGLAGGLGELFF. In DNA form, the CDR3 reads TGTGCCAGCCGGGGACTAGCGGGGGGGCTCGGGGAGCTGTTTTTT.

This clonotype was seen a handful of times. The chain uses TRBV29-1 and TRBJ1-1, with no clear D. CDR3 length: 10 amino acids. V lost 4 bases, J lost 6 bases, and 6 bases lay in between. CDR1 and CDR2 (germline): SQVTM, ANQGSEA. CDR3 loop: CSVGAAEAFF. The CDR3, as DNA: TGCAGCGTTGGGGCAGCTGAAGCTTTCTTT.